These 26 T cell receptor beta chains came from one sample sequenced in a study of cytomegalovirus exposure and HLA in healthy donors. Libraries were prepared by immunoSEQ multiplex PCR; TCRdb keeps only in-frame clonotypes and omits some of them. Counted here are roughly 130,000 clones, 80% to 90% occurring once; the ten biggest clones make up around 6%. Material for sequencing was PBMCs. These receptors came from a young woman in good health and CMV-seropositive.

This clone appeared a single time. V gene TRBV4-1 combines with J gene TRBJ2-5; maybe TRBD1 (5 bases). Trimming took off 3 bases at V and 0 bases at J, with 11 bases between the two ends. This CDR3 spans 15 amino acids. CDR1 MGHRA and CDR2 YSYEKL come from the germline V gene. The DNA for the CDR3 is TGCGCCAGCAGCCAGCCAGACAGTGACCAAGAGACCCAGTACTTC. This sequence encodes CASSQPDSDQETQYF.

V gene TRBV2 combines with J gene TRBJ2-7; no clear D gene. Between the trimmed V and J ends, which lost 7 bases and 4 bases, there was a span of 8 bases. CDR1 and CDR2 from the germline V gene are SNHLY and FYNNEI. The CDR3 extends over 11 amino acids. The CDR3 bases are TGTGCCAGCACTCAAACATACGAGCAGTACTTC. It yields the protein CASTQTYEQYF. Looking up the rest from reference TRBV2 and TRBJ2-7 gives the full variable domain: EPEVTQTPSHQVTQMGQEVILRCVPISNHLYFYWYRQILGQKVEFLVSFYNNEISEKSEIFDDQFSVERPDGSNFTLKIRSTKLEDSAMYFCASTQTYEQYFGPGTRLTVT.

The chain has TRBV15 and TRBJ2-5, with 7 nucleotides matching TRBD2. The CDR3 totals 20 residues. Germline-derived CDR1 and CDR2 are LNHNV and YYDKDF (reference sequence). V shed 0 bases and J 4 bases; nucleotides not matched to a gene: 20. CDR3 residues: CATSREGLVGREKQLETQYF. CDR3 nucleotides: TGTGCCACCAGCAGAGAAGGTTTAGTGGGGAGGGAGAAGCAACTAGAGACCCAGTACTTC.

This clone has just one count. CDR3 residues: CASSPLVSTDTQYF. The CDR3 DNA sequence: TGTGCCAGCAGTCCGTTAGTTAGCACAGATACGCAGTATTTT. V gene TRBV27 combines with J gene TRBJ2-3, with D hard to call. The CDR3 is made up of 14 amino acids. Germline loops: CDR1 MNHEY, CDR2 SMNVEV (reference sequence). Trimming removed 5 bases from V and 0 bases from J, with 9 bases in between.

This chain uses TRBV6-1 with TRBJ1-1; 8 bases align to TRBD1. The germline V gene has CDR1 MNHNS and CDR2 SASEGT. This CDR3 is 14 amino acids long. V lost 11 bases and J lost 0; bases outside the gene matches: 8. The CDR3, as DNA: TGTGCCGGAAGAACGGGACAGGTGAACACTGAAGCTTTCTTT. Its protein is CAGRTGQVNTEAFF.

The chain recombines TRBV29-1 with TRBJ2-3; weak D call: TRBD1 (6 bases). There are 13 residues in the CDR3. Germline assignment: CDR1 SQVTM and CDR2 ANQGSEA. Trimming pared 6 bases from V and 3 bases from J, leaving 13 bases between. The CDR3 DNA reads TGCAGCGTCGGCTCCAGGGGAACAGATACGCAGTATTTT. Translated: CSVGSRGTDTQYF.

V and J are TRBV6-1 and TRBJ2-7; the match to TRBD2 covers 8 bases. This CDR3 spans 15 amino acids. V was clipped by 2 bases and J by 3 bases; unmatched bases: 6. Looked up from germline, CDR1 is MNHNS and CDR2 is SASEGT. The CDR3 reads CASSELRAGDYEQYF. The DNA for the CDR3 is TGTGCCAGCAGTGAACTGAGAGCGGGAGACTACGAGCAGTACTTC.

This clone has only one observation. V gene TRBV7-3 combines with J gene TRBJ2-2; D ambiguous. The CDR3 is 16 residues long. Trimming cost V 0 bases and J 2 bases, with 10 bases left between them. Looked up from germline, CDR1 is SGHTA and CDR2 is FQGTGA. The CDR3 nucleotides read TGTGCCAGCAGCTTAACTAACTCACTAAACACCGGGGAGCTGTTTTTT. Protein product: CASSLTNSLNTGELFF.

V usage is TRBV6-1 and J usage is TRBJ2-3, with D possibly being TRBD2 (6 bases). V gave up 7 bases and J gave up 9 bases, with 17 bases separating them. Germline V gene data show CDR1 as MNHNS and CDR2 as SASEGT. The CDR3 runs to 13 residues. This CDR3 reads CASTLTSPPTQYF. The CDR3 DNA reads TGTGCCAGCACCCTAACTAGCCCTCCCACGCAGTATTTT.

This clone occurred once. The chain uses TRBV11-2 and TRBJ2-5; 12 bases align to TRBD2. The CDR3 is 15 amino acids. Germline CDR1 reads SGHAT; CDR2 reads FQNNGV. V lost 5 bases to trimming and J lost 5 bases; unmatched junction nucleotides: 6. The CDR3 bases are TGTGCCAGCAGCCCGACTAGCGGGAGTAGGGAGACCCAGTACTTC. Encoded protein: CASSPTSGSRETQYF.

In its sample, this clone was seen once. V is TRBV4-1 and J is TRBJ2-2; 13 bases agree with TRBD2. This CDR3 is 16 amino acids long. V gave up 4 bases and J gave up 4 bases; unmatched junction bases: 3. The germline V gene has CDR1 MGHRA and CDR2 YSYEKL. CDR3 sequence: CASSLRTSGGTGELFF. The CDR3 DNA sequence: TGCGCCAGCAGCCTACGGACTAGCGGGGGCACCGGGGAGCTGTTTTTT.

The chain is built from TRBV5-1 and TRBJ2-1, with TRBD1 matching 8 bases. This CDR3 region has 14 residues. The J segment lost 4 bases and the V segment lost 2 bases, leaving 2 bases of the junction unmatched. The V gene's germline CDR1 is SGHRS and CDR2 YFSETQ. For the CDR3, the DNA is TGCGCCAGCAGCTTAGGGACAGGTTACAATGAGCAGTTCTTC. Translated: CASSLGTGYNEQFF.

The V and J genes are TRBV19 and TRBJ2-7; 7 bases match TRBD1. J lost 2 bases, V lost 3 bases, and 7 bases had no gene match. This CDR3 spans 15 amino acids. Germline V gives CDR1 LNHDA, CDR2 SQIVND (reference sequence). The CDR3 protein is CASSIGTVWPYEQYF. The CDR3 DNA reads as TGTGCCAGTAGTATTGGGACAGTTTGGCCCTACGAGCAGTACTTC.

CDR3 region: CASRGLAGGPNEQFF. The CDR3 nucleotides read TGTGCCAGCAGGGGACTAGCGGGAGGGCCTAATGAGCAGTTCTTC. J is TRBJ2-1 and V is TRBV5-4; 16 nucleotides match TRBD2. Germline loops: CDR1 SGHNT, CDR2 YYREEE (reference sequence). The V gene end was trimmed by 5 bases and the J gene end by 7 bases; junction bases not matched to a gene: 3. The CDR3 is 15 residues long.

This chain joins TRBV14 and TRBJ2-7; tentative D call: TRBD2 (5 bases). The CDR3 totals 14 residues. The germline CDR1 and CDR2 sequences are SGHDN and FVKESK. Trimming left V 1 base short and J 2 bases short, with 9 bases between. The CDR3 protein is CASSQGSGAYEQYF. DNA of the CDR3: TGTGCCAGCAGCCAAGGGAGCGGTGCCTACGAGCAGTACTTC.

This chain uses TRBV9 with TRBJ2-7; 10 bases agree with TRBD2. Per germline, CDR1 SGDLS and CDR2 YYNGEE. Trimming removed 3 bases from V and 6 bases from J; junction bases left unmatched: 18. The CDR3 is 18 amino acids. CDR3 sequence reads: CASSAGPWVAGGPSEQYF. The CDR3 nucleotides read TGTGCCAGCAGCGCAGGGCCATGGGTAGCGGGAGGCCCCAGCGAGCAGTACTTC.

V and J are TRBV7-8 and TRBJ2-7, with a possible D match to TRBD2 (6 bases). V lost 4 bases and J 0 bases, leaving 13 bases between the germline ends. The CDR3 extends over 15 amino acids. The germline gives CDR1 SGHVS, CDR2 FQNEAQ. The CDR3 sequence is CASSSPLGSSYEQYF. CDR3 bases: TGTGCCAGCAGCTCCCCTCTCGGGAGCTCCTACGAGCAGTACTTC.

The chain recombines TRBV27 with TRBJ2-7; 10 bases map to TRBD2. CDR1 and CDR2 (germline): MNHEY, SMNVEV (reference sequence). This CDR3 has 17 amino acids. The junction had 13 bases not matched to a gene; V was cut back by 8 bases and J by 0 bases. This CDR3 reads CASGPRSGGTRSYEQYF. For the CDR3, the DNA is TGTGCCAGCGGACCTCGTAGCGGGGGGACCCGCTCCTACGAGCAGTACTTC.

The chain joins TRBV18 to TRBJ2-3, with D possibly matching TRBD1 (6 bases). The CDR3 has 15 amino acids. V lost 3 bases and J lost 5, with 15 bases in between. Germline values: CDR1 KGHSH, CDR2 LQKENI. The DNA for the CDR3 is TGTGCCAGCTCACCCGCCGTGGGGGCGGAAGATACGCAGTATTTT. Protein: CASSPAVGAEDTQYF.

V usage is TRBV18 and J usage is TRBJ1-5; maybe TRBD1 (6 bases). V dropped 2 bases and J dropped 2 bases, with 13 bases sitting between them. The CDR3 is 16 residues long. Germline V CDR1 and CDR2: KGHSH, LQKENI. CDR3 loop: CASSPGVRQGNQPQHF. The CDR3 DNA sequence: TGTGCCAGCTCACCAGGGGTACGACAGGGCAATCAGCCCCAGCATTTT.

This chain links TRBV6-6 with TRBJ2-3; tentative D call: TRBD2 (7 bases). The V gene lost 7 bases and the J gene lost 3 bases, with 17 bases spanning the gap. Germline V gene sequence: CDR1 MNHNY, CDR2 SVGAGI (reference sequence). The CDR3 extends over 15 amino acids. In DNA, the CDR3 is TGTGCCAGCACTCCTTTGGGGAGGGGGACAGATACGCAGTATTTT. Protein product: CASTPLGRGTDTQYF.

This sequence joins TRBV7-9 and TRBJ2-7, with D perhaps matching TRBD1 (5 bases). Trimming shortened V by 5 bases and J by 4 bases, and 9 bases separated the two germline ends. The germline V gene encodes CDR1 SEHNR and CDR2 FQNEAQ (reference sequence). This CDR3 spans 12 amino acids. The CDR3 bases are TGTGCCAGCAGCCCAGGGTTATACGAGCAGTACTTC. It translates to CASSPGLYEQYF.

The J gene is TRBJ1-1, the V gene TRBV5-1; no definite D call. CDR3 size: 13 residues. V gave up 6 bases and J gave up 1 base, with 10 bases separating them. Germline lookup yields CDR1 SGHRS and CDR2 YFSETQ. Here the CDR3 reads CASNVLGNTEAFF. The CDR3 coding sequence is TGCGCCAGCAACGTGCTCGGGAACACTGAAGCTTTCTTT.

For this clone: The junction departs from the called germline gene at one end, perhaps through a read error. The J gene is TRBJ1-1, the V gene TRBV9; TRBD1 aligns across 8 bases. There are 15 residues in the CDR3. Germline V gene data show CDR1 as SGDLS and CDR2 as YYNGEE. DNA for the CDR3: TGTGCCAGTAGCGGGGGCAGGGGGCTTGAAACTGAAGCTTTCTTT. This translates into CASSGGRGLETEAFF.

The V and J genes are TRBV7-2 and TRBJ2-7, with D unclear. The V gene lost 5 bases and the J gene lost 7 bases, with 12 bases spanning the gap. Germline CDR1 and CDR2: SGHTA and FQGNSA. The CDR3 is 12 residues long. CDR3: CASSLPPSEQYF. For the CDR3, the DNA is TGTGCCAGCAGCCTACCTCCTAGTGAGCAGTACTTC.

The rearrangement joins TRBV6-5 to TRBJ1-1, with 8 bases matching TRBD1. CDR1 MNHEY and CDR2 SVGAGI come from the germline V gene. The CDR3 loop spans 13 amino acids. J gave up 4 bases and V 6 bases, and 4 bases lay outside the gene matches. The CDR3 reads CASSGTGGTEAFF. CDR3 in DNA: TGTGCCAGCAGCGGTACAGGGGGCACTGAAGCTTTCTTT.